The T cell receptor (beta chain) described here comes from a study of blood T cells in healthy people across ages. A J-beta primer mix and a sample-barcoded 5' primer were used in a second PCR of roughly 6 to 12 cycles. TCRdb passed the 5' RACE reads through MiXCR, listing each CDR3 protein once. Here the sample spans 1.5 million to 2 million distinct CDR3 sequences, 25% to 30% being singletons. This clonotype was observed a few times. Antigen unknown. Trimming pared 3 bases from V and 5 bases from J, leaving 11 bases between. The V gene's germline CDR1 is DFQATT and CDR2 SNEGSKA (reference sequence). The CDR3 extends over 13 amino acids. Findings and limits, study-wide: Higher naive T cell percentage went strongly together with higher TCR beta diversity. Donors of long life had a larger count of naive CD4+ cells and greater diversity than aged donors.

The origin of this receptor is a young woman in good health. The chain recombines TRBV20-1 with TRBJ1-5; D gene unclear. The material sequenced was blood. The CDR3, as DNA: TGCAGTGCTAGGAGGTCGAACGATCAGCCCCAGCATTTT. Protein: CSARRSNDQPQHF.